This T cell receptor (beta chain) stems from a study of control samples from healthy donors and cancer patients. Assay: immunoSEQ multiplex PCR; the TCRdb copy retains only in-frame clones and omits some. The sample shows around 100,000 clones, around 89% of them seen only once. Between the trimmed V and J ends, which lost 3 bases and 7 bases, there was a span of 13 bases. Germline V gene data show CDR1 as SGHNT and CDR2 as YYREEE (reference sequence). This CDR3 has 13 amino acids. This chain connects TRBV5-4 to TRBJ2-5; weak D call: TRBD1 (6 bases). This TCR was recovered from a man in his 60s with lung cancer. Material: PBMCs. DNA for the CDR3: TGTGCCAGCAGCTCTCCGACAGGTTTGACCCAGTACTTC. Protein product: CASSSPTGLTQYF.